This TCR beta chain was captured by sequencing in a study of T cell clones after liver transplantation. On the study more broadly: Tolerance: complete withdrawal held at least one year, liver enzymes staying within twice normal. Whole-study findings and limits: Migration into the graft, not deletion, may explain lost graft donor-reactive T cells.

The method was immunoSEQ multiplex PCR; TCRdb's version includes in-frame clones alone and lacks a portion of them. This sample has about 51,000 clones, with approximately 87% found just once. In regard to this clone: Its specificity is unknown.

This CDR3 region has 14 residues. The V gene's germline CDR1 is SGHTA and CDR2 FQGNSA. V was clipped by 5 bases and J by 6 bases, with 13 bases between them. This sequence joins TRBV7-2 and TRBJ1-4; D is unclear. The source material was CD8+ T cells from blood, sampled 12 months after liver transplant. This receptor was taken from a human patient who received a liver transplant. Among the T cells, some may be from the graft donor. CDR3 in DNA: TGTGCCAGCAGCGTCCATCTTCAGGATGAAAAACTGTTTTTT. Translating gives CASSVHLQDEKLFF.